This T cell receptor beta chain appears in the sequencing data of a study of cytomegalovirus exposure and HLA in healthy donors. This clone occurred a few times. It was with 60 Vbeta and 13 Jbeta primers that the PCR ran. Produced via immunoSEQ multiplex PCR; TCRdb's table is partial and in-frame only. The repertoire holds 120,000 to 150,000 clones, with 82% as singletons. This CDR3 is built from 15 residues. The J segment lost 9 bases and the V segment lost 2 bases, leaving 6 bases of the junction unmatched. Germline V gene sequence: CDR1 MNHEY, CDR2 SMNVEV (reference sequence). The chain is built from TRBV27 and TRBJ2-1, with 11 bases matching TRBD2. Material: PBMCs. This TCR came from a man between 18 and 29 years old in good health and CMV-seropositive. The CDR3 protein is CASSLNSGRVGEQFF. CDR3 nucleotides: TGTGCCAGCAGTTTAAATAGCGGGAGGGTCGGTGAGCAGTTCTTC.